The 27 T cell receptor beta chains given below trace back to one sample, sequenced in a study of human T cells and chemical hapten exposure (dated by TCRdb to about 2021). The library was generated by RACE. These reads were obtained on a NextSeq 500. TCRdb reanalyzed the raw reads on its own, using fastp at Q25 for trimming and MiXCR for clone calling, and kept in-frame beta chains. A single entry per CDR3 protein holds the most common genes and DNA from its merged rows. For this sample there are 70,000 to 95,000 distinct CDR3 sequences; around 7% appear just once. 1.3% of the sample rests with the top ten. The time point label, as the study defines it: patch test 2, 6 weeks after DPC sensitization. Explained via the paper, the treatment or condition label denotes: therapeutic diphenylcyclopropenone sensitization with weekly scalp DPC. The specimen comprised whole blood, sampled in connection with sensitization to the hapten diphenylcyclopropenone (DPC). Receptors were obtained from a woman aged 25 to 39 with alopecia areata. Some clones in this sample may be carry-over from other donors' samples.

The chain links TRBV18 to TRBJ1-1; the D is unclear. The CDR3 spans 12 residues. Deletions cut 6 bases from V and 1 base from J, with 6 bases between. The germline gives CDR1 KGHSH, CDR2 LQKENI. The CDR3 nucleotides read TGTGCCAGCTCCACTGGGAACACTGAAGCTTTCTTT. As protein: CASSTGNTEAFF.

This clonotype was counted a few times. The CDR3: CASNTRGGADTQYF. CDR3 nucleotide sequence: TGTGCCAGCAATACAAGGGGGGGCGCGGATACGCAGTATTTT. The chain carries TRBV27 and TRBJ2-3; tentatively, D is TRBD2 (7 bases). CDR3 length equals 14 residues. Germline V gene sequence: CDR1 MNHEY, CDR2 SMNVEV (reference sequence). V lost 7 bases, J lost 6 bases, and 17 bases lay in between.

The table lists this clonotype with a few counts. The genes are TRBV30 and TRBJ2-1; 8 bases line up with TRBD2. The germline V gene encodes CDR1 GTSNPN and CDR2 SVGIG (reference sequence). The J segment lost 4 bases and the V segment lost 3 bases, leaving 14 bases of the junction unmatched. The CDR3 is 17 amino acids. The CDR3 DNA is TGTGCCTGGAGCCGAGGACGGGGGGGCCTTTTATACAATGAGCAGTTCTTC. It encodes CAWSRGRGGLLYNEQFF.

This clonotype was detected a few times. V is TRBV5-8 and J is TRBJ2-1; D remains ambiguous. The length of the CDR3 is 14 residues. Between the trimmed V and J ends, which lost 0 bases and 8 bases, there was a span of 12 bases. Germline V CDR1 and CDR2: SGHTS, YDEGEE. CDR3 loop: CASSLGSGSDEQFF. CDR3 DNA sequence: TGTGCCAGCAGCTTGGGTTCTGGAAGCGATGAGCAGTTCTTC.

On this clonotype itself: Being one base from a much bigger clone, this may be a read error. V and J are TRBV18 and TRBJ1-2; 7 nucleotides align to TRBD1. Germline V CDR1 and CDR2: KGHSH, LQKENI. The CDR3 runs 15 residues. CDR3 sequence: CVSSPRGQVDYGYTF. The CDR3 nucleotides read TGTGTCAGCTCACCGCGAGGACAGGTCGACTATGGCTACACCTTC.

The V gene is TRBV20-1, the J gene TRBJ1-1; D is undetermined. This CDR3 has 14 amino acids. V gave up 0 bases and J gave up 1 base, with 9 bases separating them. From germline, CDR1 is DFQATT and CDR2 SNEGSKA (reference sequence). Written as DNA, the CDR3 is TGCAGTGCTAGAGAGGGCAGCCAGAACACTGAAGCTTTCTTT. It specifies CSAREGSQNTEAFF.

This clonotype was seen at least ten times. For the CDR3, the DNA is TGTGCCAGCAGTGTAAGAACTTCGAACACTGAAGCTTTCTTT. Protein sequence: CASSVRTSNTEAFF. The chain carries TRBV2 and TRBJ1-1; no clear D gene. Germline lookup yields CDR1 SNHLY and CDR2 FYNNEI. This CDR3 region has 14 residues. Trimming removed 4 bases from V and 1 base from J, with 10 bases in between.

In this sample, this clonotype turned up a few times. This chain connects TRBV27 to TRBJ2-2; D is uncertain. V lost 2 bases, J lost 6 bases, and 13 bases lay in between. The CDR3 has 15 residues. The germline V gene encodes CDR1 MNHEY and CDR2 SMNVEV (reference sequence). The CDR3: CASSLEAQMAGELFF. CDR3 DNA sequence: TGTGCCAGCAGTTTAGAGGCCCAAATGGCCGGGGAGCTGTTTTTT.

The CDR3 protein is CASSSGLHQPQHF. CDR3 nucleotide sequence: TGTGCCAGCAGCTCAGGGCTCCATCAGCCCCAGCATTTT. The V and J genes are TRBV28 and TRBJ1-5; D is perhaps TRBD1 (5 bases). This CDR3 has 13 amino acids. The germline CDR1 and CDR2 sequences are MDHEN and SYDVKM. Between the trimmed V and J ends, which lost 6 bases and 5 bases, there was a span of 11 bases.

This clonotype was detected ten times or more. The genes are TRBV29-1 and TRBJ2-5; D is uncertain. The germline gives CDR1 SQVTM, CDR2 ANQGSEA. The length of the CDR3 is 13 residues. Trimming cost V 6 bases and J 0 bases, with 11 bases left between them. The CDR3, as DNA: TGCAGCGTAGCCAAAGGGTACCAAGAGACCCAGTACTTC. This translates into CSVAKGYQETQYF. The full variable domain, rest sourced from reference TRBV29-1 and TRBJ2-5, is SAVISQKPSRDICQRGTSLTIQCQVDSQVTMMFWYRQQPGQSLTLIATANQGSEATYESGFVIDKFPISRPNLTFSTLTVSNMSPEDSSIYLCSVAKGYQETQYFGPGTRLLVL.

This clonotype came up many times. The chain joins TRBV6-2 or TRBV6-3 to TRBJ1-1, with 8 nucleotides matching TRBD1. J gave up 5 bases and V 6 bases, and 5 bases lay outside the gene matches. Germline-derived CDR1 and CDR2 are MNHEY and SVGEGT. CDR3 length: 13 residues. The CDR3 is CASRTDRGTEAFF. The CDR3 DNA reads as TGTGCCAGCAGAACCGACAGGGGAACTGAAGCTTTCTTT.

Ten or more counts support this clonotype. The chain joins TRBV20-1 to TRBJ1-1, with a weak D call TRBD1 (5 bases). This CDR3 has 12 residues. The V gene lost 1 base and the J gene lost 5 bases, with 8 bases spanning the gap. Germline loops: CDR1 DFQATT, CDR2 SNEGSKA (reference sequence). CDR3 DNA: TGCAGTGCTAGAGCCAGGGAGACTGAAGCTTTCTTT. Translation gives CSARARETEAFF.

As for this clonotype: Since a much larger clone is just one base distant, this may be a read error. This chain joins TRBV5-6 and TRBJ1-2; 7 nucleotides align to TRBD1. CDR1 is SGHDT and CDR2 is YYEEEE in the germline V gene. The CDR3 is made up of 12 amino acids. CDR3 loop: CAGSFGTAGYTF. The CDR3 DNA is TGTGCCGGCAGCTTTGGGACAGCCGGCTACACCTTC.

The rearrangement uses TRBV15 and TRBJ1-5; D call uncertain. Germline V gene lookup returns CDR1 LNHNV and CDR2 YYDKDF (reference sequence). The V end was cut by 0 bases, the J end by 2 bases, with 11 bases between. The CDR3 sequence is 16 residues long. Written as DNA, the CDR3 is TGTGCCACCAGCAGAGATTTCAGCCTGGGCAATCAGCCCCAGCATTTT. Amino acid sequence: CATSRDFSLGNQPQHF. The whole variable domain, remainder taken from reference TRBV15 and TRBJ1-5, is DAMVIQNPRYQVTQFGKPVTLSCSQTLNHNVMYWYQQKSSQAPKLLFHYYDKDFNNEADTPDNFQSRRPNTSFCFLDIRSPGLGDTAMYLCATSRDFSLGNQPQHFGDGTRLSIL.

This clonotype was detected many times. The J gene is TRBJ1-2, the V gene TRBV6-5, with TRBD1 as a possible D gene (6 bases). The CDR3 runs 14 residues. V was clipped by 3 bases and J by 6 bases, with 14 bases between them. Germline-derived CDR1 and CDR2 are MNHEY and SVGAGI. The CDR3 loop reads CASSYRTGLHGYTF. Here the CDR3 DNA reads TGTGCCAGCAGTTATCGCACAGGGTTACATGGCTACACCTTC.

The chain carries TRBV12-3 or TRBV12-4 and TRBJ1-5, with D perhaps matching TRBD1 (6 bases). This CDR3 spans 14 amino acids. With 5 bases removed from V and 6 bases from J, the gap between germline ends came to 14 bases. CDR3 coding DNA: TGTGCCAGCAGTCCACAGGGTATCGGTCAGCCCCAGCATTTT. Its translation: CASSPQGIGQPQHF.

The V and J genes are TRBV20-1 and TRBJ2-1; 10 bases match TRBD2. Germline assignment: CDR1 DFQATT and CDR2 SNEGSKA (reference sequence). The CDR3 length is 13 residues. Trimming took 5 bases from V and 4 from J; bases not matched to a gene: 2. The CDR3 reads CSAETSGYNEQFF. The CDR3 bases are TGCAGTGCTGAGACTAGCGGGTACAATGAGCAGTTCTTC.

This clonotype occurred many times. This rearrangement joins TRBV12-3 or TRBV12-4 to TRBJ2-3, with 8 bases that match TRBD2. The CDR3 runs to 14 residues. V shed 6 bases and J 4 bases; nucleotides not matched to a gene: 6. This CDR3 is CASRQSGGSDTQYF. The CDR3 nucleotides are TGTGCCAGCAGGCAGAGCGGGGGATCAGATACGCAGTATTTT.

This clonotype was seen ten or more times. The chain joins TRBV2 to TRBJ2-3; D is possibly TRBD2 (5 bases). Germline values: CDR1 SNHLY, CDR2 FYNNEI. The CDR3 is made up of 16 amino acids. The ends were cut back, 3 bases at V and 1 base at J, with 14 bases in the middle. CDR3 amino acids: CASSERARVGTDTQYF. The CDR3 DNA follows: TGTGCCAGCAGTGAGAGGGCGAGGGTAGGCACAGATACGCAGTATTTT.

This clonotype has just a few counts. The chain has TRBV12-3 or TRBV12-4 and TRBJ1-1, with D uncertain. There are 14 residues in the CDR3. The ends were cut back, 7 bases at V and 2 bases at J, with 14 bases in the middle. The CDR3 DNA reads TGTGCCAGCAATCTTGGACCACCAAACACTGAAGCTTTCTTT. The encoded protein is CASNLGPPNTEAFF.

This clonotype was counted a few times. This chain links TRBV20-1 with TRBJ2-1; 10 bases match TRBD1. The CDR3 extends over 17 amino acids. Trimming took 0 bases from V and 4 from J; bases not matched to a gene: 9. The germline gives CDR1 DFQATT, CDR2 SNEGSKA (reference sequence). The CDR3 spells CSARDSGGTGDYNEQFF. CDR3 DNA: TGCAGTGCTAGAGACAGTGGCGGGACAGGGGATTACAATGAGCAGTTCTTC.

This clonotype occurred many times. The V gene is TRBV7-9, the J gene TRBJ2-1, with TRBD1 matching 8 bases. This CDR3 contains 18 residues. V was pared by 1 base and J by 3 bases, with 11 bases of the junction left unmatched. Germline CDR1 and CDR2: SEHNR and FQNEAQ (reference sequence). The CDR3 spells CASSLGRTGSDYYNEQFF. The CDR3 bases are TGTGCCAGCAGCTTAGGGCGGACAGGGTCCGACTACTACAATGAGCAGTTCTTC.

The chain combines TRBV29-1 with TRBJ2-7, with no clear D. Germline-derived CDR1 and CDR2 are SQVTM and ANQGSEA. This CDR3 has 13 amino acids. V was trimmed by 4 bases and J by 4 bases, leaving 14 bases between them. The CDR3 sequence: CSVGHPTRYEQYF. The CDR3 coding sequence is TGCAGCGTTGGACACCCCACGCGGTACGAGCAGTACTTC.

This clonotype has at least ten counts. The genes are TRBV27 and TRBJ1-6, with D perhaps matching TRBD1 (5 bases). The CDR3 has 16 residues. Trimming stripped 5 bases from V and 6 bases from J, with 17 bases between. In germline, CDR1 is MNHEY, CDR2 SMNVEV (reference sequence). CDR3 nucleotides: TGTGCCAGCAGTATGCCCCGGGGCACTTCTAATTCACCCCTCCACTTT. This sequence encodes CASSMPRGTSNSPLHF.

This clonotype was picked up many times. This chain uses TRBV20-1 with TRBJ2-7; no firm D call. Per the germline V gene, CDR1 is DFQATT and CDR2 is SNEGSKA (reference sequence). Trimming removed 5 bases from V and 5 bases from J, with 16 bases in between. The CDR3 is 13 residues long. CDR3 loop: CSASDWQADEQYF. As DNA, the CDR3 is TGCAGTGCTTCCGACTGGCAGGCGGACGAGCAGTACTTC.

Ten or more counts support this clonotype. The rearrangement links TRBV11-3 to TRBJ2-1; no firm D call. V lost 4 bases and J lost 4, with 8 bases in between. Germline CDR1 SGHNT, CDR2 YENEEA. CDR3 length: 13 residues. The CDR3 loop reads CASSSGPYNEQFF. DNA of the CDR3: TGTGCCAGCAGCTCCGGTCCTTACAATGAGCAGTTCTTC.

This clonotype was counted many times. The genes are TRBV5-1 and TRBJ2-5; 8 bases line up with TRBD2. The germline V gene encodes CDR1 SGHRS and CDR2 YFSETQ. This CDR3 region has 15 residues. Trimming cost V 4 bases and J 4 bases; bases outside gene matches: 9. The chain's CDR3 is CASSNGGAGGETQYF. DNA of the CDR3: TGCGCCAGCAGCAACGGGGGGGCCGGGGGAGAGACCCAGTACTTC.